The 3 T cell receptor beta chains below were found in one sample sequenced in a study of blood T cell repertoires in COVID-19. TCRdb's table, derived via immunoSEQ multiplex PCR, lists solely in-frame clones and lacks some. This sample has about 150,000 clones, with about 80% found just once. Sequenced: peripheral blood. Source of these receptors: a man aged 55 to 70 with acute or convalescent COVID-19.

In the case of this clone: The same CDR3 is also encoded by other DNA sequences in this sample. The genes are TRBV9 and TRBJ2-2; D is undetermined. CDR1 SGDLS and CDR2 YYNGEE come from the germline V gene. Trimming removed 0 bases at V and 1 base at J, with 7 bases between. This CDR3 region has 15 residues. This chain's CDR3 is CASSVGTVNTGELFF. The CDR3 DNA reads as TGTGCCAGCAGCGTAGGTACAGTGAACACCGGGGAGCTGTTTTTT.

The chain combines TRBV5-4 with TRBJ1-6; D gene uncertain. This CDR3 has 15 residues. Germline lookup yields CDR1 SGHNT and CDR2 YYREEE (reference sequence). V gave up 0 bases and J gave up 1 base, with 5 bases separating them. CDR3 sequence: CASSLVGSYNSPLHF. CDR3 nucleotide sequence: TGTGCCAGCAGCTTGGTCGGGTCCTATAATTCACCCCTCCACTTT.

The chain links TRBV5-1 to TRBJ2-3, with TRBD2 matching 9 bases. Germline V gene sequence: CDR1 SGHRS, CDR2 YFSETQ. This CDR3 comprises 15 residues. V was clipped by 4 bases and J by 2 bases; unmatched bases: 5. The CDR3 region has the DNA TGCGCCAGCAGCGACACTAGCGGGCCCACAGATACGCAGTATTTT. Protein product: CASSDTSGPTDTQYF.